The rows below give T cell receptor beta chains drawn from one sample of a study of OX40 agonist ivuxolimab in advanced cancers. Measured with immunoSEQ multiplex PCR; TCRdb has only the in-frame clones, and not every one. The table lists 60,000 to 85,000 clones, 94% of them singletons. The sequencing here drew on CD4+ or CD8+ T cells sorted from blood, taken in a trial of the OX40 agonist ivuxolimab. The receptors originated from an adult with an advanced solid tumor such as melanoma, head and neck, liver or kidney cancer. The CDR3 runs from the conserved cysteine through the conserved F or W. A D gene is named only where the DNA matches it firmly. Only some rows state a clone size, as once, few, many or a class for expanded clones.

CDR3 protein: CASSYGGPQETQYF
CDR3 DNA: TGTGCCAGCAGTTATGGGGGGCCCCAAGAGACCCAGTACTTC
D gene: -
V gene: TRBV6-5
J gene: TRBJ2-5
clone size: once

CDR3 protein: CASRRSGGAETQYF
CDR3 DNA: TGTGCCAGCAGACGAAGCGGGGGGGCTGAGACCCAGTACTTC
D gene: TRBD2
V gene: TRBV11-2
J gene: TRBJ2-5
clone size: -

CDR3 protein: CASIDSGVPTYEQYF
CDR3 DNA: TGTGCCAGCATCGACTCGGGAGTTCCCACCTACGAGCAGTACTTC
D gene: -
V gene: TRBV13
J gene: TRBJ2-7
clone size: -

CDR3 protein: CASSQDLHFPDYGYTF
CDR3 DNA: TGCGCCAGCAGCCAAGATCTGCATTTCCCCGACTATGGCTACACCTTC
D gene: -
V gene: TRBV4-1
J gene: TRBJ1-2
clone size: once

CDR3 protein: CASSFTSQDRGTDTQYF
CDR3 DNA: TGTGCCAGCAGTTTTACGAGTCAGGACAGGGGCACAGATACGCAGTATTTT
D gene: TRBD1
V gene: TRBV28
J gene: TRBJ2-3
clone size: -

CDR3 protein: CASMTSGSADTQYF
CDR3 DNA: TGTGCCAGCATGACGAGCGGGAGTGCAGATACGCAGTATTTT
D gene: TRBD2
V gene: TRBV2
J gene: TRBJ2-3
clone size: -

CDR3 protein: CASSALGQTQETQYF
CDR3 DNA: TGTGCCAGCAGCGCCTTGGGACAGACTCAAGAGACCCAGTACTTC
D gene: TRBD1
V gene: TRBV9
J gene: TRBJ2-5
clone size: once

CDR3 protein: CASSLKQGTNEKLFF
CDR3 DNA: TGTGCCAGCTCATTAAAACAGGGAACTAATGAAAAACTGTTTTTT
D gene: -
V gene: TRBV18
J gene: TRBJ1-4
clone size: -

CDR3 protein: CASSLGATDTQYF
CDR3 DNA: TGTGCCAGCAGCCTCGGGGCCACGGATACGCAGTATTTT
D gene: -
V gene: TRBV9
J gene: TRBJ2-3
clone size: -

CDR3 protein: CASSYETSGTGADTQYF
CDR3 DNA: TGTGCCAGCAGTTACGAGACTAGCGGGACGGGTGCAGATACGCAGTATTTT
D gene: TRBD2
V gene: TRBV2
J gene: TRBJ2-3
clone size: -

CDR3 protein: CASSFRGPQQETQYF
CDR3 DNA: TGCGCCAGCAGCTTCAGGGGACCCCAGCAAGAGACCCAGTACTTC
D gene: -
V gene: TRBV5-1
J gene: TRBJ2-5
clone size: -

CDR3 protein: CASSPPGGGQGANQPQHF
CDR3 DNA: TGTGCCAGCTCACCACCAGGGGGGGGACAGGGGGCGAATCAGCCCCAGCATTTT
D gene: TRBD1
V gene: TRBV18
J gene: TRBJ1-5
clone size: -

CDR3 protein: CASSHHPKEMNTEAFF
CDR3 DNA: TGTGCCAGCAGCCACCACCCGAAAGAAATGAACACTGAAGCTTTCTTT
D gene: -
V gene: TRBV11-2
J gene: TRBJ1-1
clone size: -

CDR3 protein: CASRTGTGLNYGYTF
CDR3 DNA: TGTGCCAGCAGAACCGGGACAGGGCTTAACTATGGCTACACCTTC
D gene: TRBD1
V gene: TRBV2
J gene: TRBJ1-2
clone size: -

CDR3 protein: CAWSGPYLSSQGAFF
CDR3 DNA: TGTGCCTGGAGTGGACCTTATCTGAGTTCCCAGGGAGCTTTCTTT
D gene: -
V gene: TRBV30
J gene: TRBJ1-1
clone size: -

CDR3 protein: CASSQGPSGNEQFF
CDR3 DNA: TGCGCCAGCAGCCAAGGTCCCAGCGGGAATGAGCAGTTCTTC
D gene: -
V gene: TRBV4-3
J gene: TRBJ2-1
clone size: -

CDR3 protein: CASSFRTSGAYEQYF
CDR3 DNA: TGCGCCAGCAGCTTTCGGACTAGCGGGGCCTACGAGCAGTACTTC
D gene: TRBD2
V gene: TRBV4-1
J gene: TRBJ2-7
clone size: -

CDR3 protein: CASTLGPRGTETQYF
CDR3 DNA: TGTGCCAGCACTCTAGGCCCGCGCGGTACGGAGACCCAGTACTTC
D gene: -
V gene: TRBV6-5
J gene: TRBJ2-5
clone size: -

CDR3 protein: CASSHTRLAGGPEEQFF
CDR3 DNA: TGCGCCAGCAGCCACACTCGACTAGCGGGAGGGCCAGAAGAGCAGTTCTTC
D gene: TRBD2
V gene: TRBV5-1
J gene: TRBJ2-1
clone size: -

CDR3 protein: CASSSLGDSPYEQYF
CDR3 DNA: TGTGCCAGCAGTTCACTAGGGGACAGCCCGTACGAGCAGTACTTC
D gene: TRBD1
V gene: TRBV28
J gene: TRBJ2-7
clone size: -

CDR3 protein: CASSSSLAGGPDTQYF
CDR3 DNA: TGTGCCAGCAGCTCGTCACTAGCGGGAGGCCCAGATACGCAGTATTTT
D gene: TRBD2
V gene: TRBV7-8
J gene: TRBJ2-3
clone size: -

CDR3 protein: CASSQDTGMAYEQYF
CDR3 DNA: TGTGCCAGCAGCCAAGATACGGGAATGGCCTACGAGCAGTACTTC
D gene: -
V gene: TRBV4-2
J gene: TRBJ2-7
clone size: -

CDR3 protein: CASSWSYEQYF
CDR3 DNA: TGTGCCAGCAGTTGGAGCTACGAGCAGTACTTC
D gene: -
V gene: TRBV28
J gene: TRBJ2-7
clone size: few

CDR3 protein: CASSYGQASDQPQHF
CDR3 DNA: TGTGCCAGCAGCTACGGACAGGCGAGCGATCAGCCCCAGCATTTT
D gene: TRBD1
V gene: TRBV13
J gene: TRBJ1-5
clone size: -

CDR3 protein: CSVNGPGLATEAFF
CDR3 DNA: TGCAGCGTTAATGGTCCCGGGCTGGCCACTGAAGCTTTCTTT
D gene: -
V gene: TRBV29-1
J gene: TRBJ1-1
clone size: -

CDR3 protein: CASSPGTGGYEQYF
CDR3 DNA: TGTGCCAGCAGCCCCGGGACAGGTGGCTACGAGCAGTACTTC
D gene: TRBD1
V gene: TRBV11-2
J gene: TRBJ2-7
clone size: -

CDR3 protein: CASSWKPPRSPLHF
CDR3 DNA: TGTGCCAGCAGTTGGAAGCCTCCGAGGTCACCCCTCCACTTT
D gene: -
V gene: TRBV6-5
J gene: TRBJ1-6
clone size: -

CDR3 protein: CASSAPVTGLQETQYF
CDR3 DNA: TGTGCCAGCAGTGCTCCCGTGACAGGGTTACAAGAGACCCAGTACTTC
D gene: TRBD1
V gene: TRBV6-1
J gene: TRBJ2-5
clone size: -

CDR3 protein: CASSLRKQSPDTQYF
CDR3 DNA: TGTGCCAGCAGCCTGCGGAAACAGTCCCCAGATACGCAGTATTTT
D gene: -
V gene: TRBV5-5
J gene: TRBJ2-3
clone size: -

CDR3 protein: CAISEAAGEKLFF
CDR3 DNA: TGTGCCATCAGTGAGGCGGCTGGGGAAAAACTGTTTTTT
D gene: -
V gene: TRBV10-3
J gene: TRBJ1-4
clone size: -

CDR3 protein: CASSPTSLPTAEAFF
CDR3 DNA: TGTGCCAGCAGCCCAACGAGCCTCCCGACCGCTGAAGCTTTCTTT
D gene: -
V gene: TRBV7-3
J gene: TRBJ1-1
clone size: -

CDR3 protein: CASSLSGSGLYEQYF
CDR3 DNA: TGTGCCAGCAGCTTGAGCGGGAGTGGACTCTACGAGCAGTACTTC
D gene: TRBD2
V gene: TRBV7-2
J gene: TRBJ2-7
clone size: -

CDR3 protein: CASSVDPGQGAIGANVLTF
CDR3 DNA: TGTGCCAGCAGCGTAGACCCCGGACAGGGGGCAATTGGGGCCAACGTCCTGACTTTC
D gene: TRBD1
V gene: TRBV9
J gene: TRBJ2-6
clone size: -

CDR3 protein: CASSLGGQGAWTDTQYF
CDR3 DNA: TGTGCCAGCAGCTTGGGGGGACAGGGGGCTTGGACAGATACGCAGTATTTT
D gene: TRBD1
V gene: TRBV5-4
J gene: TRBJ2-3
clone size: -

CDR3 protein: CASTIGQATTDTQYF
CDR3 DNA: TGTGCCAGCACCATAGGACAGGCAACCACAGATACGCAGTATTTT
D gene: TRBD1
V gene: TRBV7-6
J gene: TRBJ2-3
clone size: -

CDR3 protein: CSVGSKAGESYEQYF
CDR3 DNA: TGCAGCGTTGGGTCCAAAGCGGGAGAGTCCTACGAGCAGTACTTC
D gene: TRBD2
V gene: TRBV29-1
J gene: TRBJ2-7
clone size: -

CDR3 protein: CAITTEDGGYEQYF
CDR3 DNA: TGTGCCATCACTACTGAAGACGGGGGCTACGAGCAGTACTTC
D gene: -
V gene: TRBV10-3
J gene: TRBJ2-7
clone size: -

CDR3 protein: CASSQRGREWVGTDTQYF
CDR3 DNA: TGCGCCAGCAGTCAACGGGGAAGGGAGTGGGTCGGCACAGATACGCAGTATTTT
D gene: -
V gene: TRBV23-1
J gene: TRBJ2-3
clone size: -

CDR3 protein: CASATGGHSYEQYF
CDR3 DNA: TGCGCCAGCGCCACAGGGGGCCACTCCTACGAGCAGTACTTC
D gene: TRBD1
V gene: TRBV10-1
J gene: TRBJ2-7
clone size: few

CDR3 protein: CASSFPGTGVYEQYF
CDR3 DNA: TGTGCCAGCAGCTTCCCCGGGACAGGGGTCTACGAGCAGTACTTC
D gene: TRBD1
V gene: TRBV7-9
J gene: TRBJ2-7
clone size: -

CDR3 protein: CASSNQGGNTEAFF
CDR3 DNA: TGTGCCAGCAGCAATCAGGGGGGGAACACTGAAGCTTTCTTT
D gene: TRBD1
V gene: TRBV9
J gene: TRBJ1-1
clone size: -

CDR3 protein: CASRYRGFNGEQYF
CDR3 DNA: TGTGCCAGCAGGTACAGGGGATTTAACGGCGAGCAGTACTTC
D gene: TRBD1
V gene: TRBV6-5
J gene: TRBJ2-7
clone size: -

CDR3 protein: CASTGTPRYGYTF
CDR3 DNA: TGCGCCAGCACCGGGACCCCGCGCTATGGCTACACCTTC
D gene: -
V gene: TRBV5-1
J gene: TRBJ1-2
clone size: -

CDR3 protein: CASSYLSGRGSGYTF
CDR3 DNA: TGTGCCAGCAGTTACCTATCCGGCAGGGGGTCAGGCTACACCTTC
D gene: TRBD1
V gene: TRBV6-5
J gene: TRBJ1-2
clone size: -

CDR3 protein: CASSEWSGRRNEQYF
CDR3 DNA: TGTGCCAGCAGTGAATGGAGCGGGAGGAGGAACGAGCAGTACTTC
D gene: TRBD2
V gene: TRBV6-1
J gene: TRBJ2-7
clone size: -

CDR3 protein: CASFAHSVVLDEQFF
CDR3 DNA: TGTGCCTCTTTTGCGCACTCCGTCGTCCTCGATGAGCAGTTCTTC
D gene: -
V gene: TRBV27
J gene: TRBJ2-1
clone size: -

CDR3 protein: CASSVKREGTEAFF
CDR3 DNA: TGTGCCAGCAGCGTAAAAAGGGAGGGCACTGAAGCTTTCTTT
D gene: -
V gene: TRBV9
J gene: TRBJ1-1
clone size: -

CDR3 protein: CASSSPVEGQGALGYTF
CDR3 DNA: TGTGCCAGCAGCTCACCAGTTGAAGGACAGGGGGCTCTTGGCTACACCTTC
D gene: TRBD1
V gene: TRBV7-9
J gene: TRBJ1-2
clone size: -

CDR3 protein: CATSRDLNEQYF
CDR3 DNA: TGTGCCACCAGCAGAGATCTCAACGAGCAGTACTTC
D gene: -
V gene: TRBV15
J gene: TRBJ2-7
clone size: -

CDR3 protein: CSARAGYEQYF
CDR3 DNA: TGCAGTGCTCGGGCCGGCTACGAGCAGTACTTC
D gene: -
V gene: TRBV20-1
J gene: TRBJ2-7
clone size: once

CDR3 protein: CASTLNEGTEAFF
CDR3 DNA: TGTGCCAGCACCCTAAACGAGGGGACTGAAGCTTTCTTT
D gene: -
V gene: TRBV6-1
J gene: TRBJ1-1
clone size: -

CDR3 protein: CASSSPGGSNYGYTF
CDR3 DNA: TGTGCCAGCAGCTCCCCCGGCGGCAGTAACTATGGCTACACCTTC
D gene: -
V gene: TRBV5-4
J gene: TRBJ1-2
clone size: -